This TCR beta chain comes out of a study of regulatory T cells in long-lasting Graves disease. Time point here: newly diagnosed GD, antithyroid drugs for less than 3 months. The TCR library used RNA extracted from PBMCs. The V and J ends lost 5 bases and 0 bases respectively, with 13 bases between them. Germline assignment: CDR1 SGHAT and CDR2 FQDESV (reference sequence). The CDR3 sequence is 15 residues long. According to the study, TCR beta libraries were built with iRepertoire HTBI primers and CDR3-region Arm-PCR. TCRdb analysed the multiplex PCR reads with MiXCR anew, one entry per CDR3 protein. The sample includes about 220,000 distinct CDR3 sequences, roughly a fifth seen only once; the top ten take 12%. These same records also appear under a second study, on T cells in Graves' hyperthyroidism and ophthalmopathy.

The receptor was isolated from a woman aged 30 to 39 with Graves disease. The source material was peripheral blood mononuclear cells (PBMCs), sampled at new diagnosis, from a patient treated with antithyroid drugs. The chain employs TRBV11-1 and TRBJ1-2; D perhaps matches TRBD1 (5 bases). The CDR3 reads CASSTPGLSNYGYTF. The CDR3 DNA follows: TGTGCCAGCAGCACCCCGGGACTGTCTAACTATGGCTACACCTTC.